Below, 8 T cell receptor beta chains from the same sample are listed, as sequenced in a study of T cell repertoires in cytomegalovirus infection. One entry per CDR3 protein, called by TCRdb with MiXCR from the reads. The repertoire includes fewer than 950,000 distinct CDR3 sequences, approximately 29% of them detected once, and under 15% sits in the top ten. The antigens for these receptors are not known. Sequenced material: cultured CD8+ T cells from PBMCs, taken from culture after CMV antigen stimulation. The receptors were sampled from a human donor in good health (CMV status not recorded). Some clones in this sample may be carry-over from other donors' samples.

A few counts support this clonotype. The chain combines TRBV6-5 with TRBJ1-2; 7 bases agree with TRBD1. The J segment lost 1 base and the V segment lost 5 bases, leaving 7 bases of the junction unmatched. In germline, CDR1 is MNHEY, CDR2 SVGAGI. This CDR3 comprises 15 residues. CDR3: CASSTWTGVNYGYTF. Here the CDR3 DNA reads TGTGCCAGCAGTACCTGGACAGGTGTTAACTATGGCTACACCTTC.

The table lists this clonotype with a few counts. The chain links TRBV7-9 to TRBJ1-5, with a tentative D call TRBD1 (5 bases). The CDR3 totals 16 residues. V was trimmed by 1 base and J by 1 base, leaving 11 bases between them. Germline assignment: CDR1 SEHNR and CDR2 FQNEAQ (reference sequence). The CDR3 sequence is CASSLGGQGSNQPQHF. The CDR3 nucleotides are TGTGCCAGCAGCTTAGGCGGGCAGGGAAGCAATCAGCCCCAGCATTTT.

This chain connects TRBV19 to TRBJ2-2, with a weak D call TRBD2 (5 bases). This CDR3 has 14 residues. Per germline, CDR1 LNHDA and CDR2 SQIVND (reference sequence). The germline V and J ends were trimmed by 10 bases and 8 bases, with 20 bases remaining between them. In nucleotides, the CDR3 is TGTGCCACCACCGCGGGCCTTGAATTTGGGGAGCTGTTTTTT. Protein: CATTAGLEFGELFF.

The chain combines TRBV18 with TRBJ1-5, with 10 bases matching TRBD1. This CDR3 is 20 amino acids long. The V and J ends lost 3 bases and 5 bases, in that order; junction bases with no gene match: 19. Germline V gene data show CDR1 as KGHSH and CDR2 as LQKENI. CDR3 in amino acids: CASSPRVLYDRGLIDQPQHF. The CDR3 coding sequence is TGTGCCAGCTCACCTCGGGTACTATACGACAGGGGGCTAATTGATCAGCCCCAGCATTTT.

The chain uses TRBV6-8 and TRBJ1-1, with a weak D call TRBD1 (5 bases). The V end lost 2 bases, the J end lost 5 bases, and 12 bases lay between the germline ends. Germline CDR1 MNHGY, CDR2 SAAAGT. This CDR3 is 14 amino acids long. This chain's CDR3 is CASSYGAGWTEAFF. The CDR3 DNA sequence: TGTGCCAGCAGTTACGGGGCCGGATGGACTGAAGCTTTCTTT.

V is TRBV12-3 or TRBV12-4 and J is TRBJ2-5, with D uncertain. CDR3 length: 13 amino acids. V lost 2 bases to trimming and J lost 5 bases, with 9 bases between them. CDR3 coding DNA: TGTGCCAGCAGTTTAAGGCAAGAGGAGACCCAGTACTTC. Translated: CASSLRQEETQYF.

CDR3 in amino acids: CASSYREGTQYF. DNA of the CDR3: TGTGCCAGCAGTTACAGAGAGGGGACCCAGTACTTC. The chain carries TRBV6-5 and TRBJ2-5; D perhaps matches TRBD2 (5 bases). The V end lost 2 bases, the J end lost 7 bases, and 8 bases lay between the germline ends. The V gene's germline CDR1 is MNHEY and CDR2 SVGAGI. The CDR3 has 12 amino acids.

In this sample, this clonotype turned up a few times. The CDR3 is CASSLAPEEYGYTF. The CDR3 bases are TGTGCCAGCAGCTTAGCGCCCGAGGAGTATGGCTACACCTTC. The chain carries TRBV7-9 and TRBJ1-2; D ambiguous. V was cut by 0 bases and J by 5 bases, with 10 bases left in between. Germline V lookup: CDR1 SEHNR, CDR2 FQNEAQ (reference sequence). The CDR3 sequence is 14 residues long.